This T cell receptor beta chain was recorded in a study of cytomegalovirus exposure and HLA in healthy donors (dated by TCRdb to about 2017). Background on the whole study: In an earlier analysis of 587 of the donors, about 260 Gb of sequence data and 117 million unique TCR beta sequences from about 190 million T cells were reported. An early release covering 550 to 700 HLA-typed donors comprised about 300 gigabases of sequencing data and some 79 million unique TCR sequences. A separate validation cohort of 100 to 150 different subjects was used in addition to the approximately 700-subject first cohort. The study was designed to test whether signatures of past pathogen exposure could be identified by cataloging public T cell receptors. On average, over 200,000 unique TCR beta nucleotide sequences were sequenced per donor among 350 to 400 genotyped donors of the cohort, with 15% to 20% of those sequences being non-productive. Donor age, sex, ethnicity and CMV serostatus were compiled alongside the repertoire data. In a later analysis, previously published TCR beta repertoires from some 640 donors were re-analyzed and high-resolution HLA genotyping was added so that TCR occurrence patterns could be studied. Using immunosequencing, the study profiled T cell repertoires from 550 to 750 subjects and related those repertoires to cytomegalovirus serostatus. In an earlier analysis of 587 of the donors, high-throughput TCR beta sequencing was used to judge whether each TCR beta V gene segment behaved as functional or pseudogenic. Genome-wide SNP genotypes for about 60% of the roughly 670 donors were used in a later genetic analysis, which treated that subset as a discovery cohort. Because of strong linkage in the cohort, roughly five DR-DQ haplotypes were treated as single units for association and clustering. Every repertoire in the discovery cohort had been generated on one and the same sequencing platform. Class I and class II HLA loci were covered by the typing at four-digit resolution. To predict cytomegalovirus infection status, the study brought together high-throughput TCR immunosequencing, statistical association of individual TCRs with disease status, and machine learning. Among the roughly 430 genotyped donors, approximately 81% belonged to the genetic ancestry cluster associated with self-reported Caucasian donors. Rather than using new phenotypic data, the later analysis identified candidate immune exposures from TCR beta sequences and from how often those sequences occurred across donors. Typing coverage varied by locus: 629-630 donors for A, B, C, DRB1 and DQB1; 500 to 550 for DQA1; over 600 for DPA1; around 490 for DPB1. The research as a whole found: CMV serostatus was the only immune exposure information available for the cohort. V-gene and J-gene trimming of TCR beta chains was associated with a missense DCLRE1C variant in a later genetic analysis, and the association was replicated in an independent cohort. While some public TCRs were present in many individuals, most TCR sequences turned up only very rarely across donors. In this cohort, only TCR beta chains were sequenced, and detectable features were limited by the absence of alpha or paired-chain data. A later analysis found that TCR association rates varied across HLA loci, with DRB1 alleles showing the most associated TCRs and HLA-C alleles the fewest. An earlier analysis of approximately 500 of the donors showed that most TCR beta V segments appeared in productive rearrangements either about 87% or about 30% of the time, which broadly matched IMGT annotations. In both the original and validation cohorts, the classifier was reported to diagnose cytomegalovirus status with high specificity and sensitivity. Sequencing depth was assumed to be roughly uniform across donors in the presence/absence analyses, though that assumption may not hold. In a later genetic analysis, fewer N-insertions in productive TCRs were reported among donors in an Asian-associated ancestry cluster than the approximately 630-donor mean. In a later analysis, some 17,000 TCR beta sequences were associated with specific HLA alleles at a false discovery rate of 0.05. A further reported finding was that TCR beta sequences accurately predicted the HLA-A and HLA-B alleles for most subjects in the first cohort. Approximately 16 rarely observed V segments, including chromosome 9 orphons, were excluded from the earlier analysis of some 590 of the donors because counts were too low. Because HLA typing was unavailable for some donors at each locus, only the typed subset was used in association tests. A later analysis reported that several top co-occurrence clusters appeared linked to parvovirus B19, influenza, CMV and Epstein-Barr virus. The sequencing pipeline was judged likely to have produced a cluster of highly shared sequence variants as a technical artifact. Three of the identified cytomegalovirus-associated TCR beta chains were confirmed in vitro to be specific for cytomegalovirus antigens. Linkage disequilibrium might explain the correlated functional status among segregating V segments, but an unknown experimental factor could not be ruled out. According to a later analysis, most CMV-associated TCR beta chains appeared to be HLA-restricted, and the HLA associations seemed to be driven largely by CMV exposure. When HLA alleles, especially DR and DQ, strongly co-occurred, attributing TCR associations to individual alleles was difficult. The authors suggested that the approach could potentially be generalized to other disease states and immunological phenotypes. Some IMGT-functional V segments, including TRBV6-2 and TRBV6-3, could not be told apart with the 87-base-pair reads, so those segments were excluded. In the study, about 150 TCR beta chains were listed as associated with cytomegalovirus. A later analysis found that HLA-associated TCR beta chains were more clonally expanded and had lower generation probabilities than equally common non-associated chains.

CDR1 is given as LNHNV and CDR2 as YYDKDF, both from the germline V gene (reference sequence). Counted from cysteine to phenylalanine, this CDR3 has 19 amino acids. Of all the DNA, just the CDR3 is kept, 57 bases in frame from base 1. Relative to germline, V is missing 0 bases and J is missing 5 bases, with 15 bases of the junction outside any gene match. Libraries were prepared through the immunoSEQ multiplex PCR assay. For the multiplex PCR, a mixture combining 60 forward primers for TCR Vbeta segments and 13 reverse primers for TCR Jbeta segments was used. Amplification of the CDR3 region of rearranged TCR beta genes was performed with a multiplex PCR assay on genomic DNA. Amplified TCR beta libraries were sequenced as 87-base-pair reads on the Illumina HiSeq System. Regarding the original processing steps: In a later analysis, some 80 million unique TCR beta chains were counted across the roughly 670 repertoires, and roughly 10 million of these chains were shared by at least two donors. To remove PCR and sequencing errors, raw reads were error-corrected and collapsed into unique sequences using a nearest-neighbor algorithm that merged closely related sequences. Alignment of CDR3 sequences to IMGT reference sequences was used to assign V, D and J gene segments. For a sequence to be retained, a match of at least six nucleotides to both a V gene segment and a J gene segment was required. A rearrangement counted as productive if the CDR3 had no stop codons and remained in frame with V and J, and every other rearrangement counted as non-productive. CDR3 was defined according to IMGT convention as the region running from the second conserved V-encoded cysteine to the conserved J-encoded phenylalanine. In an earlier analysis of 500 to 650 of the donors, sequences lacking an unambiguous match to a single V gene segment were excluded. In an earlier analysis of several hundred of the donors, V segments were called functional above 56.7% productive rearrangements and were called segregating when the between-donor standard deviation exceeded 5%. A statistical classification framework was built for diagnosing cytomegalovirus status from the catalog of TCR beta chain sequences. A later analysis assigned V and J genes by comparing TCR nucleotide sequences with IMGT/GENE-DB human TR gene sequences. In a later analysis, CDR3 sequences and most-parsimonious VDJ recombination scenarios were assigned using the TCRdist pipeline. In a later analysis, each TCR beta chain was defined by its CDR3 amino acid sequence together with its V-gene family, and reads lacking a unique V-gene family were excluded. To address suspected cross-contamination and a sequencing artifact, a later analysis removed a few hundred highly shared, low-generation-probability nucleotide sequences. In a later analysis, a clonal expansion index was calculated for each public chain from normalized within-repertoire ranks of inferred template counts. In a later analysis, generation probabilities were computed with a VDJ recombination model fitted to out-of-frame rearrangements, and the resulting probabilities were checked against IGoR. In a later analysis, hypergeometric tests were used to score TCR-TCR, TCR-HLA and TCR-CMV co-occurrence, with a repertoire-size bias correction applied to TCR pairs. A later analysis estimated false discovery rates by permuting HLA or CMV assignments 20 times. In a later analysis, co-occurring TCRs were grouped using DBSCAN, and TCRdist sequence similarity was added for clustering within HLA-allele-positive subsets. Repertoires with fewer than 30,000 or more than 120,000 public chains were left out of co-occurrence clustering, as were five repertoires with anomalous nucleotide sharing. TCRdb mirrors the immuneACCESS table, restricted to in-frame sequences. Some clones are absent from its copies; in checked studies, under half trace to an unresolved V gene, and the reason for the others is unknown. D and trimming were read from the DNA, whereas the V and J calls and clone size are those reported in that table. The sample records fewer than 180,000 clones, about four fifths of which are singletons. The biggest ten clones account for around 6.3% of the sample.

This clone was seen just once. Its antigen is currently not known. Nothing much larger sits one base from this clone, and base qualities are not available. In total, roughly 670 healthy bone marrow donors made up the cohort. Cohort members were all nominally healthy when sampled, although unrecorded immune exposures were likely present. The donor tested CMV seropositive, placing the donor among the roughly 270 seropositive members of the cohort. Each donor provided a peripheral blood sample, and peripheral blood mononuclear cells were used for TCR beta sequencing. Genomic DNA was extracted from the blood cell samples with the Qiagen DNeasy Blood Extraction Kit.

The sample taken for sequencing was PBMCs. This sequence was found in a man aged 50 or older in good health and CMV-seropositive. The receptor chain draws on TRBV15 and TRBJ1-5, with TRBD1 identical over 8 junction bases. The CDR3 loop reads CATSREVGQDQAYHQPQHF. The nucleotide sequence is TGTGCCACCAGCAGAGAGGTGGGACAGGACCAAGCTTATCATCAGCCCCAGCATTTT. Reference TRBV15 and TRBJ1-5 genes cover what lies past the CDR3, so the full variable domain is DAMVIQNPRYQVTQFGKPVTLSCSQTLNHNVMYWYQQKSSQAPKLLFHYYDKDFNNEADTPDNFQSRRPNTSFCFLDIRSPGLGDTAMYLCATSREVGQDQAYHQPQHFGDGTRLSIL.